This is a list of T cell receptor beta chains from one sample in a study of CD8+CD57+ T cells in acquired aplastic anemia. TCRdb passed the reads through MiXCR, listing each CDR3 protein once. This sample carries around 220,000 distinct CDR3 sequences, under 50% of them seen once, and the ten largest clones take 20%. Sequencing was carried out using sorted CD4+, CD8+, or CD8+CD57+ T cells (not recorded which) from PBMCs. These receptors originate from a human donor with aplastic anemia. The CDR3 runs from the conserved cysteine through the conserved F or W. Each record gives: D gene, J gene, V gene, CDR3 length, clone size, CDR3 DNA, CDR3 protein. The D gene is left open where the match is weak. Not all rows give a size; the values are once, few, many and, for expanded clones, a class.

>NA|TRBJ1-2|TRBV4-3|14|NA
TGCGCCAGCAGCCAAGATACCAGGGGCCATGGCTACACCTTC
CASSQDTRGHGYTF
>TRBD1|TRBJ1-6|TRBV5-6|16|many
TGTGCCAGCAGCTTTCTCCCCGGGACAGGGGCTTCACCCCTCCACTTT
CASSFLPGTGASPLHF
>TRBD2|TRBJ2-2|TRBV7-2|16|many
TGTGCCAGCAGTCCCCGGGGACTAGTGAACACCGGGGAGCTGTTTTTT
CASSPRGLVNTGELFF
>NA|TRBJ1-5|TRBV2|16|many
TGTGCCAGCAGCGGGCACGGTTTTGTTAGCAATCAGCCCCAGCATTTT
CASSGHGFVSNQPQHF
>TRBD1|TRBJ1-2|TRBV10-2|15|many
TGCGCCAGCAGTCAACAGGGGGCCGATAACGTTGGCTACACCTTC
CASSQQGADNVGYTF
>NA|TRBJ2-3|TRBV10-1|13|many
TGCGCCAGCAGTGGATCTAGCACAGATACGCAGTATTTT
CASSGSSTDTQYF
>NA|TRBJ2-3|TRBV6-4|15|few
TGTGCCAGCAGTGCCGCGGAGGGGGGCACAGATACGCAGTATTTT
CASSAAEGGTDTQYF
>TRBD1|TRBJ1-2|TRBV11-2|12|many
TGTGCCAGCAGACAGGGGGCAGGAGGCTACACCTTC
CASRQGAGGYTF
>TRBD1|TRBJ1-6|TRBV6-1|14|many
TGTGCCAGCAGTGCAGAGGGACAGAATTCACCCCTCCACTTT
CASSAEGQNSPLHF
>TRBD1|TRBJ1-2|TRBV15|12|few
TGTGCCACCAGCGAAACAGGGGATGGCTACACCTTC
CATSETGDGYTF
>NA|TRBJ1-4|TRBV25-1|14|NA
TGTGCCAGCGGTTTAGGGACAATTGGAGAAAAACTGCTTTTT
CASGLGTIGEKLLF
>TRBD1|TRBJ2-7|TRBV20-1|12|few
TGCAGTGCCGGGACAGGGGTATCCGAGCAGTACTTC
CSAGTGVSEQYF
>TRBD1|TRBJ1-1|TRBV4-1|12|many
TGCGCCAGCAGCCCGGACAGGGGGCAAGCTTTCTTT
CASSPDRGQAFF
>NA|TRBJ1-1|TRBV19|16|many
TGTGCCAGTAGTCGTGTGGTGGGCAGCCCGAACACTGAAGCTTTCTTT
CASSRVVGSPNTEAFF
>NA|TRBJ1-6|TRBV7-9|15|many
TGTGCCAGCAGCCCGACGGGGGCGGGTAATTCACCCCTCCACTTT
CASSPTGAGNSPLHF
>NA|TRBJ2-2|TRBV5-1|13|NA
TGCGCCAGCAGCTCGAGTGGATTGGGGGAGCTGTTTTTT
CASSSSGLGELFF
>TRBD1|TRBJ1-1|TRBV12-3/TRBV12-4|11|NA
TGTGCCAGCAGTGGGACAGTTGAAGCTTTCTTT
CASSGTVEAFF
>NA|TRBJ1-2|TRBV2|14|many
TGTGCCAGCAAGGCACCAGACTCTAACTATGGCTACACCTTC
CASKAPDSNYGYTF
>NA|TRBJ1-6|TRBV7-2|15|NA
TGTGCCAGCAGTTTCGGCGGGGCAAGGGATTCACCCCTCCACTTT
CASSFGGARDSPLHF
>TRBD1|TRBJ1-6|TRBV6-5|18|many
TGTGCCAGCAGCTCAGGACAGGGCCCCCTCCGTAGTAATTCACCCCTCCACTTT
CASSSGQGPLRSNSPLHF
>NA|TRBJ2-5|TRBV6-1|12|NA
TGTGCCAGCAGTGCGGTGCGGGAGACCCAGTACTTC
CASSAVRETQYF
>NA|TRBJ1-2|TRBV24-1|13|NA
TGTGCCACCAGGCCGGGACTTGAGCATGGCTACACCTTC
CATRPGLEHGYTF
>NA|TRBJ2-7|TRBV6-1|13|many
TGTGCCAGCAGTGTCTGGGAATCCTACGAGCAGTACTTC
CASSVWESYEQYF
>NA|TRBJ1-1|TRBV20-1|15|few
TGCAGTGTCGACTCAAGGGACGCTAGGGGCACTGAAGCTTTCTTT
CSVDSRDARGTEAFF
>TRBD1|TRBJ1-1|TRBV10-3|15|many
TGTGCCATCAGGCGGAGGGGGCGCCCAGACACTGAAGCTTTCTTT
CAIRRRGRPDTEAFF
>NA|TRBJ1-1|TRBV3-1|14|few
TGTGCCAGCAGCAGGAGACAGACCAGCTTTGAAGCTTTCTTT
CASSRRQTSFEAFF
>TRBD1|TRBJ1-1|TRBV2|14|NA
TGTGCCAGCAGAGCCGGGACAGGGGCCACTGAAGCTTTCTTT
CASRAGTGATEAFF
>TRBD2|TRBJ2-1|TRBV7-7|15|NA
TGTGCCAGCAGCGTACTAGCGGGGCAAGTGGGGGAGCAGTTCTTC
CASSVLAGQVGEQFF
>NA|TRBJ1-6|TRBV2|15|many
TGTGCCAGCAGTGAACTCGTTGGGGTAGGTTCACCCCTCCACTTT
CASSELVGVGSPLHF
>TRBD2|TRBJ2-7|TRBV15|14|NA
TGTGCCACCAGCAGAGATTGGGGGAGGGTTGAGCAGTACTTC
CATSRDWGRVEQYF
>NA|TRBJ1-5|TRBV7-8|20|NA
NA
CASSFYICSAGDAYNQPQHF
>TRBD1|TRBJ1-2|TRBV4-1|14|NA
TGCGCCAGCAGCCAAGCAGGGGGTGGTTATGGCTACACCTTC
CASSQAGGGYGYTF
>TRBD1|TRBJ2-7|TRBV6-1|17|NA
TGTGCCAGCAGTGAACTTATAGGAGGACAGGGAGGCGGGGAGCAGTACTTC
CASSELIGGQGGGEQYF
>NA|TRBJ1-6|TRBV6-1|15|many
TGTGCCAGCAGTCCTACCGACGGGAGGGTGTCACCCCTCCACTTT
CASSPTDGRVSPLHF
>NA|TRBJ1-1|TRBV5-6|15|NA
TGTGCCAGCAGCTTGGTCCAGACGGTGAACACTGAAGCTTTCTTT
CASSLVQTVNTEAFF
>NA|TRBJ2-5|TRBV12-3/TRBV12-4|14|NA
TGTGCCAGCAGTAACCGACAGGTCCAAGAGACCCAGTACTTC
CASSNRQVQETQYF
>NA|TRBJ2-7|TRBV28|16|many
TGTGCCAGCAGTCAGCCCCGGGACACACCACCCTACGAGCAGTACTTC
CASSQPRDTPPYEQYF
>NA|TRBJ1-1|TRBV5-1|14|once
TGCGCCAGCAGCTTGACAGGGTTAAACACTGAAGCTTTCTTT
CASSLTGLNTEAFF
>NA|TRBJ1-1|TRBV12-3/TRBV12-4|16|few
TGTGCCAGCAGTTCCATTTACACCACGGCAGGACCTGAAGCTTTCTTT
CASSSIYTTAGPEAFF
>NA|TRBJ1-2|TRBV29-1|11|NA
TGCAGCGTTGAAGACAACTATGGCTACACCTTC
CSVEDNYGYTF